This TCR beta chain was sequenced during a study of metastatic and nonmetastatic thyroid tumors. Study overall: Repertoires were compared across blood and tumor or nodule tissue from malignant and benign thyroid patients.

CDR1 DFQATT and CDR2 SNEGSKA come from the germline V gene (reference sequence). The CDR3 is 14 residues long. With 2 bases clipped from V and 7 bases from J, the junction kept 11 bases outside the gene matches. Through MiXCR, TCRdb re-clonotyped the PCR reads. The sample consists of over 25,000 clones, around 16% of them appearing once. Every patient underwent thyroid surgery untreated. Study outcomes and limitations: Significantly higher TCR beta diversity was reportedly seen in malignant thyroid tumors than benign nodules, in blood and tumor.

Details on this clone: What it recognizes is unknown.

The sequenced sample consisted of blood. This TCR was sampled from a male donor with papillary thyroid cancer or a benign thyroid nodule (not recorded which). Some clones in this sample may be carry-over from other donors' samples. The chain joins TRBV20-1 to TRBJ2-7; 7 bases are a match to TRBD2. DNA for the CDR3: TGCAGTGCTAGATTATCGGGGAGGGAGAGGGAGCAGTACTTC. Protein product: CSARLSGREREQYF.